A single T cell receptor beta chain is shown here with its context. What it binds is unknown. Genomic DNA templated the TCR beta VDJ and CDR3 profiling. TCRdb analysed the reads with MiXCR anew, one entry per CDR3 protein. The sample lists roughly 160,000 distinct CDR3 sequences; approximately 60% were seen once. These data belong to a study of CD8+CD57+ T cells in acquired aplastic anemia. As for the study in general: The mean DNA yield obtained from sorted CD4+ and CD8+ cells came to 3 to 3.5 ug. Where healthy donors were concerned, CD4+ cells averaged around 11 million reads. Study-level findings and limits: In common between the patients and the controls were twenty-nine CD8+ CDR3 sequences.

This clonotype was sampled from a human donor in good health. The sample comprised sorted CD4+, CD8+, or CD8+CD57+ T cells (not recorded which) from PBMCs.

CDR3 region: CASSEVDREGYGYTF. The CDR3 region has the DNA TGTGCCAGCAGTGAAGTCGACAGGGAAGGGTATGGCTACACCTTC. This chain links TRBV6-4 with TRBJ1-2; 7 bases align to TRBD1. V shed 3 bases, J shed 5 bases, and the junction held 9 bases outside the gene matches. CDR3 length: 15 residues. Germline V gene lookup returns CDR1 MRHNA and CDR2 SNTAGT.